One sample yielded the 22 T cell receptor beta chains listed below, sequenced in a study of shared clonotypes between healthy human individuals. It was CD45RO-negative cells, positively selected for CCR7, that made up naive CD8 cells, with terminally differentiated effector memory CD45RA+ cells excluded. Produced via immunoSEQ multiplex PCR; TCRdb's table is partial and in-frame only. The profile shows 660,000 or so clones, about 95% of them singletons. The sample comprised naive CD8+ T cells sorted from blood. Receptors were obtained from a woman aged 30 to 39 in good health.

In this sample, this clone turned up a few times. The chain employs TRBV6-5 and TRBJ1-2; D not resolved. Germline CDR1 reads MNHEY; CDR2 reads SVGAGI. V was trimmed by 1 base and J by 8 bases, leaving 11 bases between them. The CDR3 extends over 13 amino acids. CDR3 bases: TGTGCCAGCAGTTACTATACGGGCTGGGGCTACACCTTC. Amino acids: CASSYYTGWGYTF.

The chain carries TRBV4-2 and TRBJ2-2; maybe TRBD2 (5 bases). The CDR3 extends over 20 amino acids. Germline CDR1 LGHNA, CDR2 YNFKEQ. The V end lost 0 bases, the J end lost 0 bases, and 20 bases lay between the germline ends. In DNA form, the CDR3 reads TGTGCCAGCAGCCAAGATTTCCAGCAGCGGCCCTTCGCGAACACCGGGGAGCTGTTTTTT. As protein: CASSQDFQQRPFANTGELFF.

Turning to this clone: The sample holds other DNA sequences that translate to the same CDR3. The rearrangement links TRBV27 to TRBJ2-5, with D perhaps assigned TRBD1 or TRBD2 (5 bases each). With the DNA end fitting TRBJ2-7 better, the J assignment may be wrong. CDR1 and CDR2 (germline): MNHEY, SMNVEV (reference sequence). This CDR3 contains 13 residues. In DNA, the CDR3 is TGTGCCAGCAGTTTACGGGGACCCTACGAGCAGTACTTC. Its protein product is CASSLRGPYEQYF.

This rearrangement joins TRBV20-1 to TRBJ2-7; D may correspond to TRBD1 or TRBD2 (5 bases each). This CDR3 region has 10 residues. The V gene lost 6 bases and the J gene lost 12 bases, with 15 bases spanning the gap. The germline CDR1 and CDR2 sequences are DFQATT and SNEGSKA (reference sequence). The CDR3 sequence: CSAKKGPMYF. For the CDR3, the DNA is TGCAGTGCCAAGAAGGGACCAATGTACTTC.

The chain combines TRBV28 with TRBJ2-7; D may be TRBD2 (6 bases). Trimming pared 6 bases from V and 5 bases from J, leaving 14 bases between. Germline assignment: CDR1 MDHEN and CDR2 SYDVKM. The CDR3 length is 13 residues. The CDR3 spells CASRRLVFHEQYF. The CDR3 DNA follows: TGTGCCAGCAGGAGACTAGTCTTCCACGAGCAGTACTTC.

This sequence joins TRBV6-6 and TRBJ1-2; tentatively, D is TRBD1 (5 bases). Between the trimmed V and J ends, which lost 2 bases and 6 bases, there was a span of 13 bases. Germline values: CDR1 MNHNY, CDR2 SVGAGI (reference sequence). CDR3 length: 14 residues. CDR3 sequence (DNA): TGTGCCAGCAGTTACAGGGACGGGAGAGATGGCTACACCTTC. It is translated as CASSYRDGRDGYTF.

V usage is TRBV4-1 and J usage is TRBJ2-1; no clear D. This CDR3 is 13 amino acids long. V was cut by 2 bases and J by 4 bases, with 6 bases left in between. Germline V gene data show CDR1 as MGHRA and CDR2 as YSYEKL. DNA for the CDR3: TGCGCCAGCAGCCAAAGACTGTACAATGAGCAGTTCTTC. It codes for CASSQRLYNEQFF.

V gene TRBV29-1 combines with J gene TRBJ2-7; 7 nucleotides agree with TRBD2. Germline V lookup: CDR1 SQVTM, CDR2 ANQGSEA. Trimming removed 3 bases from V and 4 bases from J; junction bases left unmatched: 6. This CDR3 region has 13 residues. CDR3 coding DNA: TGCAGCGTTGATTTGGGGGAGGGGTACGAGCAGTACTTC. Protein product: CSVDLGEGYEQYF.

The chain combines TRBV29-1 with TRBJ2-7, with D tentatively TRBD2 (6 bases). Trimming took off 0 bases at V and 3 bases at J, with 15 bases between the two ends. Germline V CDR1 and CDR2: SQVTM, ANQGSEA. This CDR3 has 15 amino acids. CDR3 sequence (DNA): TGCAGCGTTGAAGATCGAGGCGGGGTGGGCTACGAGCAGTACTTC. It encodes CSVEDRGGVGYEQYF.

The chain employs TRBV2 and TRBJ2-6; 8 nucleotides match TRBD1. Germline V gene sequence: CDR1 SNHLY, CDR2 FYNNEI. V dropped 4 bases and J dropped 4; count of bases not matched to a gene: 3. The CDR3 is made up of 15 amino acids. CDR3 amino acids: CASSGTGPGANVLTF. CDR3 nucleotides: TGTGCCAGCAGTGGGACAGGGCCAGGGGCCAACGTCCTGACTTTC.

The rearrangement joins TRBV4-1 to TRBJ1-1; 7 bases map to TRBD1. Trimming took 4 bases from V and 7 from J; bases not matched to a gene: 6. Germline lookup yields CDR1 MGHRA and CDR2 YSYEKL. The CDR3 length is 13 residues. The CDR3: CASSPGQSSEAFF. In DNA form, the CDR3 reads TGCGCCAGCAGCCCGGGACAGAGCAGTGAAGCTTTCTTT.

The chain recombines TRBV7-8 with TRBJ1-1; no firm D call. The CDR3 runs 15 residues. Germline values: CDR1 SGHVS, CDR2 FQNEAQ. The V end was cut by 1 base, the J end by 1 base, with 10 bases between. The CDR3 sequence: CASSLEKGWNTEAFF. CDR3 bases: TGTGCCAGCAGCTTAGAAAAGGGTTGGAACACTGAAGCTTTCTTT.

The V and J genes are TRBV19 and TRBJ1-2; 9 bases match TRBD1. V shed 4 bases, J shed 5 bases, and the junction held 8 bases outside the gene matches. CDR1 LNHDA and CDR2 SQIVND come from the germline V gene (reference sequence). The CDR3 covers 15 residues. The CDR3 loop is CASSTGQGYVYGYTF. DNA of the CDR3: TGTGCCAGTAGTACCGGACAGGGGTACGTGTATGGCTACACCTTC.

V usage is TRBV7-2 and J usage is TRBJ1-5, with D tentatively TRBD1 (6 bases). V shed 3 bases and J shed 4 bases, with 16 bases lying between them. The length of the CDR3 is 16 residues. Germline V CDR1 and CDR2: SGHTA, FQGNSA. CDR3: CASSFDRSLINQPQHF. The CDR3 DNA follows: TGTGCCAGCAGCTTCGACAGGAGCCTCATTAATCAGCCCCAGCATTTT.

This chain joins TRBV9 and TRBJ2-5; TRBD2 aligns across 9 bases. Gene TRBJ2-7 matches the end of the DNA better, so the J call may be wrong. CDR1 is SGDLS and CDR2 is YYNGEE in the germline V gene. The CDR3 has 17 residues. For the CDR3, the DNA is TGTGCCAGCAGCCCCGGAAGCGGGAGGCAGTTCCCCTACGAGCAGTACTTC. It is translated as CASSPGSGRQFPYEQYF.

The CDR3 sequence is CASSLNGDNEQFF. In nucleotides, the CDR3 is TGTGCCAGCAGCTTGAACGGGGACAATGAGCAGTTCTTC. The chain combines TRBV13 with TRBJ2-1; a weak D match, TRBD2 (5 bases). The germline V gene has CDR1 PRHDT and CDR2 FYEKMQ (reference sequence). This CDR3 contains 13 residues. Trimming pared 3 bases from V and 5 bases from J, leaving 8 bases between.

CDR3 DNA sequence: TGCAGCGTTGTCCCGAGGTGGTCCCAGCGGGGTTACAATGAGCAGTTCTTC. Translation gives CSVVPRWSQRGYNEQFF. This rearrangement joins TRBV29-1 to TRBJ2-1, with 7 bases aligning to TRBD2. V shed 4 bases, J shed 4 bases, and the junction held 16 bases outside the gene matches. The CDR3 has 17 residues. Germline V gives CDR1 SQVTM, CDR2 ANQGSEA.

The chain combines TRBV5-6 with TRBJ2-2; D ambiguous. V lost 0 bases, J lost 7 bases, and 7 bases lay in between. Germline V gene sequence: CDR1 SGHDT, CDR2 YYEEEE. The CDR3 has 13 amino acids. The CDR3 sequence is CASSLGRIGELFF. CDR3 coding DNA: TGTGCCAGCAGCTTGGGCAGGATCGGGGAGCTGTTTTTT.

J is TRBJ1-2 and V is TRBV2; 7 bases fit TRBD1. The length of the CDR3 is 15 residues. Losses at the gene ends were 6 bases for V and 5 bases for J; bases not matched to a gene: 12. Germline V gene sequence: CDR1 SNHLY, CDR2 FYNNEI. CDR3 protein: CASSPLSGQLYGYTF. The CDR3 nucleotides are TGTGCCAGCAGCCCCCTCTCGGGACAGCTTTATGGCTACACCTTC.

The chain has TRBV19 and TRBJ2-4; TRBD2 agrees at 12 bases. CDR1 LNHDA and CDR2 SQIVND come from the germline V gene (reference sequence). With V trimmed by 3 bases and J by 8 bases, 11 bases remained unmatched. This CDR3 is 17 amino acids long. CDR3 in amino acids: CASSIRLAGAGVDIQYF. In DNA, the CDR3 is TGTGCCAGTAGTATTCGACTAGCGGGAGCAGGGGTGGACATTCAGTACTTC.

A note on this clone: This same CDR3 is encoded by further DNA sequences in the sample. The chain couples TRBV28 to TRBJ2-3; no clear D gene. The ends were cut back, 3 bases at V and 4 bases at J, with 2 bases in the middle. Looked up from germline, CDR1 is MDHEN and CDR2 is SYDVKM. The CDR3 contains 11 residues. The CDR3 nucleotides are TGTGCCAGCAGTTTGGCAGATACGCAGTATTTT. Amino acid sequence: CASSLADTQYF.

This clone was picked up one time. The chain has TRBV5-4 and TRBJ2-1; 7 bases align to TRBD1. After removal of 2 bases from V and 8 bases from J, the junction contained 1 base not matched to a gene. Germline V gene sequence: CDR1 SGHNT, CDR2 YYREEE (reference sequence). The CDR3 contains 12 residues. The CDR3 here is CASSFTGDEQFF. Written as DNA, the CDR3 is TGTGCCAGCAGCTTCACAGGGGATGAGCAGTTCTTC.